The rows below give T cell receptor beta chains drawn from one sample of a study of T cells expressing NK-cell markers. TCRdb reprocessed the 5' RACE reads, keeping one entry per CDR3 protein, no DNA. The repertoire table contains about 160,000 distinct CDR3 sequences. Sequencing was carried out using blood T cells: a sorted CD56 or NKG2C T cell subset, CD4+ or CD8+ T cells, or bulk PBMC T cells (not recorded which). Receptor source: a man aged 18-70 years in good health. CDR3s include the opening cysteine and the closing phenylalanine or tryptophan.

j_call: TRBJ2-5; v_call: TRBV13; cdr3_aa: CASTHGRVPQETQYF
j_call: TRBJ2-5; v_call: TRBV19; cdr3_aa: CASRLTGAQETQYF
j_call: TRBJ2-5; v_call: TRBV27; cdr3_aa: CASSLLGGNPNQETQYF
j_call: TRBJ1-4; v_call: TRBV28; cdr3_aa: CACCPWEKLFF
j_call: TRBJ2-3; v_call: TRBV7-2; cdr3_aa: CASSFPPGPQSTDTQYF
j_call: TRBJ2-4; v_call: TRBV20-1; cdr3_aa: CSARDLDRARWNIQYF
j_call: TRBJ2-7; v_call: TRBV27; cdr3_aa: CASSLSLREYSDEQYF
j_call: TRBJ2-5; v_call: TRBV20-1; cdr3_aa: CSARQLAGETQYF
j_call: TRBJ2-5; v_call: TRBV19; cdr3_aa: CASSIDRPGGLQETQYF
j_call: TRBJ2-4; v_call: TRBV20-1; cdr3_aa: CSARGLAELNIQYF
j_call: TRBJ2-7; v_call: TRBV19; cdr3_aa: CASNEKGAYEQYF
j_call: TRBJ1-1; v_call: TRBV27; cdr3_aa: CASSDGLLNTEAFF
j_call: TRBJ1-6; v_call: TRBV12-5; cdr3_aa: CASGQWDSPLHF
j_call: TRBJ2-7; v_call: TRBV27; cdr3_aa: CASSLVVSPGSYEQYF
j_call: TRBJ2-1; v_call: TRBV5-1; cdr3_aa: CASSLGVAGNWGNEQFF
j_call: TRBJ2-2; v_call: TRBV6-5; cdr3_aa: CASGWGGGELFF
j_call: TRBJ2-7; v_call: TRBV20-1; cdr3_aa: CSASVSHLGYEQYF
j_call: TRBJ2-1; v_call: TRBV24-1; cdr3_aa: CATSGKTSGGAWNEQFF
j_call: TRBJ2-5; v_call: TRBV15; cdr3_aa: CATSGAILETQYF
j_call: TRBJ2-7; v_call: TRBV6-4; cdr3_aa: CASRMGSYEQYF
j_call: TRBJ2-5; v_call: TRBV20-1; cdr3_aa: CSAVTSGALQETQYF
j_call: TRBJ2-3; v_call: TRBV11-2; cdr3_aa: CASSLGYVSNTDTQYF
j_call: TRBJ2-7; v_call: TRBV5-1; cdr3_aa: CASSYSGRQYF
j_call: TRBJ2-5; v_call: TRBV7-9; cdr3_aa: CASSYGNRGQETQYF
j_call: TRBJ2-1; v_call: TRBV27; cdr3_aa: CASSFGSISNHEQFF
j_call: TRBJ1-1; v_call: TRBV24-1; cdr3_aa: CATTTGNTEAFF
j_call: TRBJ2-6; v_call: TRBV3-1; cdr3_aa: CASSHASGANVLTF
j_call: TRBJ2-7; v_call: TRBV4-2; cdr3_aa: CASSQEFNSLYEQYF
j_call: TRBJ2-3; v_call: TRBV28; cdr3_aa: CASRTPTSGGGPTQYF
j_call: TRBJ1-1; v_call: TRBV28; cdr3_aa: CASRRYTGRANTEAFF
j_call: TRBJ2-3; v_call: TRBV6-1; cdr3_aa: CASRDLAGGRDTQYF
j_call: TRBJ2-7; v_call: TRBV20-1; cdr3_aa: CSAIRPDRGEQYF
j_call: TRBJ2-4; v_call: TRBV29-1; cdr3_aa: CSIGFGGPKNIQYF
j_call: TRBJ2-7; v_call: TRBV5-6; cdr3_aa: CASSLARGQGDVYEQYF
j_call: TRBJ1-5; v_call: TRBV5-1; cdr3_aa: CASSYRGSQPQHF
j_call: TRBJ2-3; v_call: TRBV29-1; cdr3_aa: CSVFGRRDTDTQYF
j_call: TRBJ2-1; v_call: TRBV28; cdr3_aa: CASSRRIPRDTDYNEQFF
j_call: TRBJ1-2; v_call: TRBV7-8; cdr3_aa: CASSHRTGGYGYTF
j_call: TRBJ2-3; v_call: TRBV5-6; cdr3_aa: CASSFPSGVSDTQYF
j_call: TRBJ2-1; v_call: TRBV18; cdr3_aa: CASSRKGLYNEQFF
j_call: TRBJ2-1; v_call: TRBV5-4; cdr3_aa: CASTTGTSGDSYNEQFF
j_call: TRBJ2-3; v_call: TRBV20-1; cdr3_aa: CSARDYMGAFGTDTQYF
j_call: TRBJ2-5; v_call: TRBV7-9; cdr3_aa: CASRLERGPYQETQYF
j_call: TRBJ2-1; v_call: TRBV11-2; cdr3_aa: CASSPDSSSGDEQFF
j_call: TRBJ2-3; v_call: TRBV7-6; cdr3_aa: CASSARDARATQYF
j_call: TRBJ2-7; v_call: TRBV20-1; cdr3_aa: CSANSFDSYEQYF
j_call: TRBJ2-7; v_call: TRBV4-1; cdr3_aa: CASSQRDSNYEQYF
j_call: TRBJ2-7; v_call: TRBV7-2; cdr3_aa: CASSLDGGPYEQYF
j_call: TRBJ2-5; v_call: TRBV4-2; cdr3_aa: CASSQVLGGVQETQYF
j_call: TRBJ2-7; v_call: TRBV15; cdr3_aa: CATSRDWLQGARAEVGKQYF
j_call: TRBJ2-5; v_call: TRBV28; cdr3_aa: CASSPNNRAGETQYF
j_call: TRBJ2-7; v_call: TRBV18; cdr3_aa: CASSPAPGTGGSYEQYF
j_call: TRBJ1-2; v_call: TRBV27; cdr3_aa: CASSFGQGAYYGYTF
j_call: TRBJ2-4; v_call: TRBV5-6; cdr3_aa: CASSLGATKNIQYF